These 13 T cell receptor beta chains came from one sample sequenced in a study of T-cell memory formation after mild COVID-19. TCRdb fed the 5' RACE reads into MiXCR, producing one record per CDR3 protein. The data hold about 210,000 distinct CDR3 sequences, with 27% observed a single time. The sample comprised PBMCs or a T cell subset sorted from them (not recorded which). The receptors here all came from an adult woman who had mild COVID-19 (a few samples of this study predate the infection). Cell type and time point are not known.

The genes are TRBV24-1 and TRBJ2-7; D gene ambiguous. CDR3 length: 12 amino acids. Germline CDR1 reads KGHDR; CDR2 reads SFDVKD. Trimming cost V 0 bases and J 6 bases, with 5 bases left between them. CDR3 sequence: CATSDLESEQYF. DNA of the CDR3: TGTGCCACCAGTGATTTGGAGTCCGAGCAGTACTTC.

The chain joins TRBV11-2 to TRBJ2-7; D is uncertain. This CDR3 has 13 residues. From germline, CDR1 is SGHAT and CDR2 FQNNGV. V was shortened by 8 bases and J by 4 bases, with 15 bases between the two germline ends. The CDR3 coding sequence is TGTGCCAGCGTCAGAGGTAGACCTTACGAGCAGTACTTC. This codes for CASVRGRPYEQYF.

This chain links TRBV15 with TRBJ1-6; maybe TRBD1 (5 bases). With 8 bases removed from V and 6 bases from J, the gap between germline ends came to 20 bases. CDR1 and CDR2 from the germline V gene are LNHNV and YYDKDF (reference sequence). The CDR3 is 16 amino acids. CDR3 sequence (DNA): TGTGCCACCGAATCGCTTGGGGGGTCGCGTAATTCACCCCTCCACTTT. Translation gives CATESLGGSRNSPLHF.

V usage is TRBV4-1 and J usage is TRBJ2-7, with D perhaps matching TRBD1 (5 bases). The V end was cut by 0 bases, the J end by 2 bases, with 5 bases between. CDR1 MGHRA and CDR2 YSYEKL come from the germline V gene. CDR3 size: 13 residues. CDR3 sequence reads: CASSQEGPYEQYF. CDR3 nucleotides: TGCGCCAGCAGCCAAGAGGGGCCCTACGAGCAGTACTTC.

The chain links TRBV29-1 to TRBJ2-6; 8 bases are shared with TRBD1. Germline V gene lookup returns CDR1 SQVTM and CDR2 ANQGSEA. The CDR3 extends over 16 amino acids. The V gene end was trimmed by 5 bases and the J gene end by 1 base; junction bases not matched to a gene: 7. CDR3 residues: CSVSGTGTSGANVLTF. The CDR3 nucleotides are TGCAGCGTTTCGGGGACAGGAACTTCTGGGGCCAACGTCCTGACTTTC. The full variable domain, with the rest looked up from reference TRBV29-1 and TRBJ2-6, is SAVISQKPSRDICQRGTSLTIQCQVDSQVTMMFWYRQQPGQSLTLIATANQGSEATYESGFVIDKFPISRPNLTFSTLTVSNMSPEDSSIYLCSVSGTGTSGANVLTFGAGSRLTVL.

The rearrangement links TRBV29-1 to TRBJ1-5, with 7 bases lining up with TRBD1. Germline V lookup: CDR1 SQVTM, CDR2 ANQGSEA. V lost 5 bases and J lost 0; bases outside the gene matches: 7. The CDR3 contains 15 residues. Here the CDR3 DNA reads TGCAGCGTTCTAACGACAGGGCGTAGCAATCAGCCCCAGCATTTT. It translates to CSVLTTGRSNQPQHF.

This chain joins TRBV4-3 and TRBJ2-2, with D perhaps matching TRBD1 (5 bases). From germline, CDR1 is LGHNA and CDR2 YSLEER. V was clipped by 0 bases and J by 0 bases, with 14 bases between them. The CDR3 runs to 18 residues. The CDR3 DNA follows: TGCGCCAGCAGCCAAGAAGTCGGCAGGGCAACGAACACCGGGGAGCTGTTTTTT. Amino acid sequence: CASSQEVGRATNTGELFF.

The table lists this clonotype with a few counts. CDR3 sequence: CASSRITGTVYNEQFF. The CDR3 region has the DNA TGTGCCAGCAGCCGAATAACCGGGACAGTGTACAATGAGCAGTTCTTC. V usage is TRBV5-5 and J usage is TRBJ2-1; TRBD1 matches at 7 bases. V lost 4 bases and J lost 4; bases outside the gene matches: 11. From germline, CDR1 is SGHKS and CDR2 YYEKEE (reference sequence). The CDR3 has 16 residues.

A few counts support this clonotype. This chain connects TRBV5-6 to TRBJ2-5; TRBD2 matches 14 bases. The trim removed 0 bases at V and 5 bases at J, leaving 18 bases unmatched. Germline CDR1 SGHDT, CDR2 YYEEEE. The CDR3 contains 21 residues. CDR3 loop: CASSLAPYLTTSGRAGETQYF. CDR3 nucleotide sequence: TGTGCCAGCAGCTTGGCCCCCTATCTAACGACTAGCGGGAGGGCCGGGGAGACCCAGTACTTC.

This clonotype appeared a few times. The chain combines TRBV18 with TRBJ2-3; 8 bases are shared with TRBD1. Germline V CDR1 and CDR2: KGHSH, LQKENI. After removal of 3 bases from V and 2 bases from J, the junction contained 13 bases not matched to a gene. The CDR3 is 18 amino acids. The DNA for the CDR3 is TGTGCCAGCTCACCCCACGTGCTTGCGGGACAGGTCACAGATACGCAGTATTTT. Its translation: CASSPHVLAGQVTDTQYF.

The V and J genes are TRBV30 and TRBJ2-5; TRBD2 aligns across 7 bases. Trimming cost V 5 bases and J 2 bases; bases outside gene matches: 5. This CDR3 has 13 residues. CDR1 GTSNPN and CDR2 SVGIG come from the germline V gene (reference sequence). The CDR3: CAWGGGGQETQYF. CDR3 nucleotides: TGTGCCTGGGGAGGCGGGGGTCAAGAGACCCAGTACTTC.

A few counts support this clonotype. The chain's CDR3 is CASSLAGRSSYNEQFF. The DNA for the CDR3 is TGTGCCAGCAGCCTAGCGGGGAGAAGCTCCTACAATGAGCAGTTCTTC. This chain joins TRBV6-4 and TRBJ2-1, with 9 bases aligning to TRBD2. With V trimmed by 6 bases and J by 0 bases, 6 bases remained unmatched. Germline CDR1 reads MRHNA; CDR2 reads SNTAGT. The CDR3 is made up of 16 amino acids.

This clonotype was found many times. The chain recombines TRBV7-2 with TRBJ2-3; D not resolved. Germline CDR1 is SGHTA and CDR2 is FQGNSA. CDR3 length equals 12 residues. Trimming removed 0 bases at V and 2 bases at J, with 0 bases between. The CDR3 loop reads CASSLATDTQYF. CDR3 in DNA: TGTGCCAGCAGCTTAGCCACAGATACGCAGTATTTT.